These 28 T cell receptor beta chains came from one sample sequenced in a study of T cell responses to AZD1222 COVID-19 vaccine. Clones were sequenced by immunoSEQ multiplex PCR, and TCRdb holds only the in-frame ones, with some missing. The sample has some 120,000 clones, roughly 88% seen once; the top ten hold 7.5% to 8%. The input for sequencing was peripheral blood, taken on day 0 of AZD1222 vaccination. The receptor set was obtained from an adult in good health.

This clone appeared once. The CDR3 nucleotides read TGTGCCAGTACCTACTCCTACGAGCAGTACTTC. Translating it yields CASTYSYEQYF. This chain links TRBV2 with TRBJ2-7; D gene uncertain. Trimming stripped 9 bases from V and 0 bases from J, with 6 bases between. Germline V gene data show CDR1 as SNHLY and CDR2 as FYNNEI. The CDR3 extends over 11 amino acids. Variable domain in full (rest from reference TRBV2 and TRBJ2-7): EPEVTQTPSHQVTQMGQEVILRCVPISNHLYFYWYRQILGQKVEFLVSFYNNEISEKSEIFDDQFSVERPDGSNFTLKIRSTKLEDSAMYFCASTYSYEQYFGPGTRLTVT.

The chain combines TRBV7-9 with TRBJ2-1, with 10 bases aligning to TRBD2. Germline V gene sequence: CDR1 SEHNR, CDR2 FQNEAQ (reference sequence). Trimming removed 5 bases from V and 9 bases from J; junction bases left unmatched: 19. The CDR3 loop spans 18 amino acids. The CDR3 nucleotides are TGTGCCAGCAGCCCCGGGACTAGCGCACTAATCATGGAGGGTGAGCAGTTCTTC. This encodes CASSPGTSALIMEGEQFF.

On this clone itself: This same CDR3 is encoded by further DNA sequences in the sample. The chain recombines TRBV10-1 with TRBJ1-2; TRBD1 might be the D (6 bases). The V end was cut by 3 bases, the J end by 10 bases, with 15 bases between. This CDR3 comprises 13 residues. Germline CDR1 WNHNN, CDR2 SYGVQD (reference sequence). CDR3 loop: CASSDYRDRDYTF. DNA of the CDR3: TGCGCCAGCAGTGACTACAGGGACCGGGACTACACCTTC.

The chain carries TRBV2 and TRBJ1-4; 11 bases are shared with TRBD1. Germline assignment: CDR1 SNHLY and CDR2 FYNNEI. The V segment lost 5 bases and the J segment 7 bases; nucleotides outside the gene matches: 9. The CDR3 has 16 amino acids. The CDR3: CASSRGQGVLGEKLFF. The CDR3 DNA follows: TGTGCCAGCAGTCGGGGACAGGGGGTGCTGGGTGAAAAACTGTTTTTT.

In this sample, this clone turned up a few times. The chain is built from TRBV19 and TRBJ2-7, with D hard to call. This CDR3 is 14 amino acids long. Trimming removed 1 base from V and 5 bases from J, with 12 bases in between. Germline CDR1 LNHDA, CDR2 SQIVND (reference sequence). CDR3 amino acids: CASSIASYYDEQYF. CDR3 sequence (DNA): TGTGCCAGTAGTATAGCCAGCTACTATGACGAGCAGTACTTC.

Concerning this clone itself: The CDR3 does not close with the conserved phenylalanine or tryptophan, likely indicating a read error. The DNA is left out, because the CDR3 cannot be placed on it with certainty; the CDR3 is given as TCRdb lists it. The gene calls are TRBV6-5 and TRBJ2-7; the table's TRBD2 call for D was not verified on the DNA. The CDR3 has 14 residues if both end residues are counted. Germline CDR1 reads MNHEY; CDR2 reads SVGAGI. The CDR3 sequence: CASRNGLAGAIWVR.

J is TRBJ1-2 and V is TRBV19, with D possibly matching TRBD1 (6 bases). Germline assignment: CDR1 LNHDA and CDR2 SQIVND (reference sequence). The CDR3 is 13 amino acids. Trimming left V 3 bases short and J 8 bases short, with 13 bases between. Written as DNA, the CDR3 is TGTGCCAGTAGTATTCTGGGGGCCAGGGGCTACACCTTC. Translation: CASSILGARGYTF.

The chain is built from TRBV28 and TRBJ1-6; unclear D gene. The CDR3 loop spans 9 amino acids. CDR1 is MDHEN, CDR2 SYDVKM, per germline. Trimming removed 5 bases at V and 11 bases at J, with 1 base between. In DNA, the CDR3 is TGTGCCAGCAGTACACCCCTCCACTTT. This sequence encodes CASSTPLHF. The full variable domain, completed using reference TRBV28 and TRBJ1-6, is DVKVTQSSRYLVKRTGEKVFLECVQDMDHENMFWYRQDPGLGLRLIYFSYDVKMKEKGDIPEGYSVSREKKERFSLILESASTNQTSMYLCASSTPLHFGNGTRLTVT.

The gene calls are TRBV7-9 and TRBJ2-3; D gene unclear. Germline CDR1 reads SEHNR; CDR2 reads FQNEAQ (reference sequence). The CDR3 contains 11 residues. Trimming removed 5 bases at V and 10 bases at J, with 10 bases between. The CDR3 loop is CASSPIEAQYF. CDR3 nucleotides: TGTGCCAGCAGCCCGATAGAGGCGCAGTATTTT.

The chain is built from TRBV30 and TRBJ1-2, with 7 bases aligning to TRBD1. The germline CDR1 and CDR2 sequences are GTSNPN and SVGIG (reference sequence). Trimming at V came to 7 bases and at J to 8 bases, leaving 10 bases not matched to a gene. The CDR3 contains 12 residues. CDR3 nucleotides: TGTGCCTACCAGAGGGGGCTAGCGGGCTACACCTTC. Protein: CAYQRGLAGYTF. The complete variable domain, with remaining parts taken from reference TRBV30 and TRBJ1-2, reads SQTIHQWPATLVQPVGSPLSLECTVEGTSNPNLYWYRQAAGRGLQLLFYSVGIGQISSEVPQNLSASRPQDRQFILSSKKLLLSDSGFYLCAYQRGLAGYTFGSGTRLTVV.

This clone showed up just once. The rearrangement joins TRBV5-1 to TRBJ2-2, with TRBD2 matching 10 bases. This CDR3 is 18 amino acids long. CDR1 and CDR2 from the germline V gene are SGHRS and YFSETQ. Trimming removed 3 bases from V and 2 bases from J; junction bases left unmatched: 10. In DNA, the CDR3 is TGCGCCAGCAGCTCGGGGATACTAGCGGGACGTAACACCGGGGAGCTGTTTTTT. Encoded protein: CASSSGILAGRNTGELFF.

This chain joins TRBV19 and TRBJ1-5, with TRBD1 matching 8 bases. The junction had 10 bases not matched to a gene; V was cut back by 6 bases and J by 0 bases. This CDR3 has 17 residues. Germline-derived CDR1 and CDR2 are LNHDA and SQIVND (reference sequence). CDR3 amino acids: CASRPGTGEYSNQPQHF. CDR3 nucleotide sequence: TGTGCCAGTAGGCCCGGGACAGGAGAGTATAGCAATCAGCCCCAGCATTTT.

The chain joins TRBV4-1 to TRBJ1-5; no clear D. V was clipped by 0 bases and J by 11 bases, with 20 bases between them. Looked up from germline, CDR1 is MGHRA and CDR2 is YSYEKL. The CDR3 contains 16 residues. The CDR3 DNA follows: TGCGCCAGCAGCCAAGATGTGGCAGGTCCTCCTTTAGCCCAGCATTTT. Residues: CASSQDVAGPPLAQHF.

This chain connects TRBV4-1 to TRBJ2-1; the match to TRBD2 covers 7 bases. The length of the CDR3 is 16 residues. The germline gives CDR1 MGHRA, CDR2 YSYEKL. With V trimmed by 3 bases and J by 0 bases, 5 bases remained unmatched. This CDR3 reads CASSQGSGFSYNEQFF. In DNA form, the CDR3 reads TGCGCCAGCAGCCAGGGTAGCGGGTTCTCCTACAATGAGCAGTTCTTC.

The chain employs TRBV5-1 and TRBJ2-2, with 8 nucleotides matching TRBD1. J was trimmed by 1 base and V by 4 bases; bases with no gene match: 3. Germline V gene lookup returns CDR1 SGHRS and CDR2 YFSETQ. This CDR3 is 15 amino acids long. The chain's CDR3 is CASSQGQENTGELFF. CDR3 DNA sequence: TGCGCCAGCAGCCAGGGACAGGAGAACACCGGGGAGCTGTTTTTT.

This rearrangement joins TRBV5-1 to TRBJ1-3; D is undetermined. Germline lookup yields CDR1 SGHRS and CDR2 YFSETQ. Trimming shortened V by 1 base and J by 2 bases, and 4 bases separated the two germline ends. CDR3 length equals 13 residues. DNA for the CDR3: TGCGCCAGCAGCTTGATTACTGGAAACACCATATATTTT. Translation gives CASSLITGNTIYF.

The chain employs TRBV15 and TRBJ2-5, with D tentatively TRBD1 (6 bases). V lost 3 bases and J lost 6, with 11 bases in between. There are 13 residues in the CDR3. Germline CDR1 LNHNV, CDR2 YYDKDF (reference sequence). The chain's CDR3 is CATSSNRVQTQYF. CDR3 nucleotides: TGTGCCACCAGCAGTAACAGGGTCCAGACCCAGTACTTC. Drawing the rest from reference TRBV15 and TRBJ2-5, the complete variable domain is DAMVIQNPRYQVTQFGKPVTLSCSQTLNHNVMYWYQQKSSQAPKLLFHYYDKDFNNEADTPDNFQSRRPNTSFCFLDIRSPGLGDTAMYLCATSSNRVQTQYFGPGTRLLVL.

CDR3: CSVNQGDHGYTF. CDR3 bases: TGCAGCGTCAATCAGGGGGACCATGGCTACACCTTC. The V and J genes are TRBV29-1 and TRBJ1-2, with 7 bases aligning to TRBD1. This CDR3 is built from 12 residues. From germline, CDR1 is SQVTM and CDR2 ANQGSEA. The J segment lost 6 bases and the V segment lost 6 bases, leaving 7 bases of the junction unmatched.

This sequence joins TRBV29-1 and TRBJ2-5; the D gene could be TRBD1 or TRBD2 (6 bases each). Trimming removed 4 bases from V and 4 bases from J, with 16 bases in between. CDR3 length: 14 amino acids. Germline CDR1 reads SQVTM; CDR2 reads ANQGSEA. CDR3 residues: CSVAQGRIGETQYF. CDR3 DNA sequence: TGCAGCGTTGCGCAGGGGAGGATAGGAGAGACCCAGTACTTC.

The rearrangement joins TRBV5-6 to TRBJ1-2, with D unclear. Looked up from germline, CDR1 is SGHDT and CDR2 is YYEEEE. Trimming left V 0 bases short and J 4 bases short, with 10 bases between. The CDR3 runs 14 residues. CDR3 amino acids: CASSLDRMSYGYTF. DNA of the CDR3: TGTGCCAGCAGCTTGGACCGGATGAGCTATGGCTACACCTTC. The full variable domain, completed using reference TRBV5-6 and TRBJ1-2, is DAGVTQSPTHLIKTRGQQVTLRCSPKSGHDTVSWYQQALGQGPQFIFQYYEEEERQRGNFPDRFSGHQFPNYSSELNVNALLLGDSALYLCASSLDRMSYGYTFGSGTRLTVV.

This rearrangement joins TRBV5-1 to TRBJ2-3, with 10 bases that match TRBD2. Trimming removed 4 bases from V and 4 bases from J; junction bases left unmatched: 9. The CDR3 runs 16 residues. CDR1 is SGHRS, CDR2 YFSETQ, per germline. The CDR3 bases are TGCGCCAGCAGCCAACAGACTAGCGGGTTAGCAGATACGCAGTATTTT. This gives the protein CASSQQTSGLADTQYF.

The chain carries TRBV7-7 and TRBJ2-7; D might be TRBD2 (5 bases). Trimming pared 5 bases from V and 7 bases from J, leaving 15 bases between. Germline V gives CDR1 SSHAT, CDR2 FNYEAQ (reference sequence). CDR3 size: 13 residues. The CDR3 spells CASSHRTSGEQYF. For the CDR3, the DNA is TGTGCCAGCAGCCATAGAACCTCGGGGGAGCAGTACTTC.

The rearrangement links TRBV5-4 to TRBJ2-5; 12 bases align to TRBD1. V lost 4 bases to trimming and J lost 4 bases; unmatched junction nucleotides: 8. The CDR3 is 16 amino acids. The germline CDR1 and CDR2 sequences are SGHNT and YYREEE (reference sequence). The CDR3, as DNA: TGTGCCAGCAGCCACCCGGGACAGGGGGCGCGAGAGACCCAGTACTTC. Protein product: CASSHPGQGARETQYF.

In nucleotides, the CDR3 is TGTGCCAGCAGACGGGGGTCTGCGGAGACCCAGTACTTC. Its protein is CASRRGSAETQYF. The chain recombines TRBV7-2 with TRBJ2-5; maybe TRBD2 (6 bases). Deletions cut 6 bases from V and 5 bases from J, with 13 bases between. There are 13 residues in the CDR3. Germline V gene sequence: CDR1 SGHTA, CDR2 FQGNSA.

CDR3 protein: CASSSQGDPYNEQFF. The CDR3 DNA reads TGTGCCAGCAGTTCACAGGGCGATCCCTACAATGAGCAGTTCTTC. This chain uses TRBV28 with TRBJ2-1; D is perhaps TRBD1 (6 bases). V was trimmed by 4 bases and J by 2 bases, leaving 12 bases between them. This CDR3 has 15 residues. Germline V gene lookup returns CDR1 MDHEN and CDR2 SYDVKM.

The chain links TRBV19 to TRBJ1-4, with TRBD1 matching 7 bases. CDR3 size: 15 residues. Trimming removed 6 bases from V and 4 bases from J; junction bases left unmatched: 8. Germline V gives CDR1 LNHDA, CDR2 SQIVND (reference sequence). CDR3 nucleotides: TGTGCCAGTAGAGAAAGGGACAGACTTAATGAAAAACTGTTTTTT. Protein: CASRERDRLNEKLFF.

This rearrangement joins TRBV14 to TRBJ2-3; D possibly corresponds to TRBD2 (5 bases). The CDR3 sequence is 15 residues long. The germline gives CDR1 SGHDN, CDR2 FVKESK. V lost 4 bases and J 1 base, leaving 12 bases between the germline ends. The CDR3: CASSPDLFGTDTQYF. For the CDR3, the DNA is TGTGCCAGCAGCCCGGACTTATTTGGCACAGATACGCAGTATTTT.

This chain joins TRBV12-3 or TRBV12-4 and TRBJ2-5; D remains ambiguous. The germline V and J ends were trimmed by 6 bases and 2 bases, with 10 bases remaining between them. The CDR3 covers 13 residues. CDR3 residues: CASSWGTQETQYF. In nucleotides, the CDR3 is TGTGCCAGCAGCTGGGGAACACAAGAGACCCAGTACTTC.